Below, 23 T cell receptor beta chains from the same sample are listed, as sequenced in a study of regulatory T cells in long-lasting Graves disease. Time point described: newly diagnosed GD, antithyroid drugs for less than 3 months. The TCR library was prepared using RNA isolated from PBMCs. Construction of the TCR beta libraries employed iRepertoire HTBI primers in conjunction with Arm-PCR of CDR3 regions. TCRdb fed the multiplex PCR reads into MiXCR, producing one record per CDR3 protein. The sample consists of 400,000 to 550,000 distinct CDR3 sequences, about 15% of them appearing once. The same sample was also studied in work on T cells in Graves' hyperthyroidism and ophthalmopathy.

The sequencing here drew on peripheral blood mononuclear cells (PBMCs), taken at new diagnosis, from a patient treated with antithyroid drugs. Receptors were obtained from a woman aged 25 to 39 with Graves disease.

There are many counts of this clonotype. The chain has TRBV10-3 and TRBJ2-2; 9 bases are a match to TRBD2. Germline V gives CDR1 ENHRY, CDR2 SYGVKD. CDR3 length: 17 amino acids. V lost 4 bases, J lost 4 bases, and 10 bases stayed unmatched. CDR3 protein: CAISAVSGSQSTGELFF. In nucleotides, the CDR3 is TGTGCCATCAGTGCGGTTAGCGGGAGTCAGAGCACCGGGGAGCTGTTTTTT.

This clonotype was counted many times. V and J are TRBV15 and TRBJ2-7; TRBD2 matches 10 bases. V was pared by 6 bases and J by 3 bases, with 2 bases of the junction left unmatched. Germline loops: CDR1 LNHNV, CDR2 YYDKDF (reference sequence). This CDR3 is 13 amino acids long. The CDR3 loop reads CATRLAGVYEQYF. CDR3 coding DNA: TGTGCCACCAGGCTAGCGGGAGTCTACGAGCAGTACTTC.

To note about this clonotype: One end of the junction fails to match germline, which may point to a read error. The chain uses TRBV11-2 and TRBJ2-2; D may be TRBD1 or TRBD2 (5 bases each). This CDR3 region has 18 residues. Germline assignment: CDR1 SGHAT and CDR2 FQNNGV. CDR3 sequence reads: CASSLRGPGRKNTGELLF. CDR3 DNA: TGTGCCAGCAGCTTGAGGGGACCGGGACGCAAGAACACCGGGGAGCTGCTTTTT.

This clonotype was counted ten times or more. This rearrangement joins TRBV6-1 to TRBJ2-7; weak D call: TRBD2 (6 bases). The germline V gene has CDR1 MNHNS and CDR2 SASEGT. Trimming stripped 6 bases from V and 0 bases from J, with 15 bases between. The CDR3 covers 15 residues. The CDR3 protein is CASSPTRVPSYEQYF. The CDR3 coding sequence is TGTGCCAGCAGCCCGACTAGGGTGCCCTCCTACGAGCAGTACTTC.

This chain joins TRBV5-1 and TRBJ2-5; D is unclear. This CDR3 spans 12 amino acids. Trimming stripped 1 base from V and 4 bases from J, with 5 bases between. Germline CDR1 is SGHRS and CDR2 is YFSETQ. The CDR3 here is CASSLKLETQYF. CDR3 nucleotides: TGCGCCAGCAGCTTGAAGCTAGAGACCCAGTACTTC.

A note on this clonotype: At one of its ends the junction is not consistent with the germline gene, which may arise from a read error. The chain is built from TRBV2 and TRBJ2-7; 11 nucleotides agree with TRBD1. Germline CDR1 reads SNHLY; CDR2 reads FYNNEI. This CDR3 is built from 14 residues. CDR3 residues: CASSWTGGSYGQYF. CDR3 coding DNA: TGTGCCAGCAGCTGGACAGGGGGCTCCTACGGGCAGTACTTC.

This clonotype was recorded many times. The genes are TRBV20-1 and TRBJ2-1; tentative D call: TRBD2 (6 bases). V lost 6 bases to trimming and J lost 3 bases, with 12 bases between them. The length of the CDR3 is 13 residues. Germline values: CDR1 DFQATT, CDR2 SNEGSKA (reference sequence). CDR3 nucleotides: TGCAGTGCATCCGGACTAAACTACAATGAGCAGTTCTTC. Residues: CSASGLNYNEQFF.

The gene calls are TRBV24-1 and TRBJ1-1, with D possibly matching TRBD1 (6 bases). CDR3 length equals 14 residues. V lost 7 bases and J 5 bases, leaving 16 bases between the germline ends. The germline CDR1 and CDR2 sequences are KGHDR and SFDVKD. CDR3 coding DNA: TGTGCCACCAGGGGGGCCCGAGCGGAGACTGAAGCTTTCTTT. It specifies CATRGARAETEAFF.

V is TRBV30 and J is TRBJ1-3; TRBD1 might be the D (5 bases). The CDR3 covers 15 residues. Trimming cost V 4 bases and J 0 bases, with 13 bases left between them. The germline CDR1 and CDR2 sequences are GTSNPN and SVGIG (reference sequence). Written as DNA, the CDR3 is TGTGCCTGGACGGGGCAGACCGGCTCTGGAAACACCATATATTTT. It is translated as CAWTGQTGSGNTIYF.

Only a few counts were recorded for this clonotype. The rearrangement uses TRBV13 and TRBJ2-6; 7 bases are a match to TRBD2. The germline gives CDR1 PRHDT, CDR2 FYEKMQ (reference sequence). This CDR3 region has 16 residues. The trim removed 5 bases at V and 0 bases at J, leaving 4 bases unmatched. DNA of the CDR3: TGTGCCAGCAGCGGGGGGGGGACCTCTGGGGCCAACGTCCTGACTTTC. It is translated as CASSGGGTSGANVLTF.

The sample holds a few counts of this clonotype. CDR3 amino acids: CASTQTSGRNNEQFF. The DNA of the CDR3 is TGTGCCAGCACGCAGACTAGCGGGAGGAACAATGAGCAGTTCTTC. The chain is built from TRBV13 and TRBJ2-1, with TRBD2 matching 13 bases. Germline V CDR1 and CDR2: PRHDT, FYEKMQ (reference sequence). J gave up 5 bases and V 7 bases, and 5 bases lay outside the gene matches. The CDR3 contains 15 residues.

The sample holds a few counts of this clonotype. V gene TRBV14 combines with J gene TRBJ1-1; 9 bases map to TRBD1. After removal of 3 bases from V and 6 bases from J, the junction contained 14 bases not matched to a gene. The CDR3 covers 17 residues. Germline CDR1 is SGHDN and CDR2 is FVKESK. Here the CDR3 DNA reads TGTGCCAGCAGCCAGGAGGACAGGGGACGCCGGGGGTCTGAAGCTTTCTTT. Its protein is CASSQEDRGRRGSEAFF.

The V gene is TRBV29-1, the J gene TRBJ1-3; D is undetermined. Per the germline V gene, CDR1 is SQVTM and CDR2 is ANQGSEA. This CDR3 contains 14 residues. Trimming pared 3 bases from V and 2 bases from J, leaving 11 bases between. CDR3 coding DNA: TGCAGCGTTGAGATTAGGGCAGCTGGAAACACCATATATTTT. Translated: CSVEIRAAGNTIYF.

The sample holds a few counts of this clonotype. J is TRBJ2-3 and V is TRBV10-3; D is tentatively TRBD1 or TRBD2 (5 bases each). The V gene's germline CDR1 is ENHRY and CDR2 SYGVKD. The CDR3 runs to 14 residues. V was clipped by 10 bases and J by 2 bases, with 16 bases between them. The DNA for the CDR3 is TGTGCCACTGGAAGGGACGACCTCACAGATACGCAGTATTTT. Its translation: CATGRDDLTDTQYF.

This clonotype was recorded many times. The rearrangement links TRBV7-2 to TRBJ2-5; 7 bases match TRBD2. The germline CDR1 and CDR2 sequences are SGHTA and FQGNSA. With V trimmed by 1 base and J by 2 bases, 4 bases remained unmatched. This CDR3 spans 15 amino acids. The CDR3 DNA reads as TGTGCCAGCAGCTTAGGGGGTAGCGGGCAAGAGACCCAGTACTTC. Translating it yields CASSLGGSGQETQYF.

This clonotype was found a few times. The rearrangement uses TRBV5-1 and TRBJ2-2, with 8 positions matching TRBD2. The CDR3 covers 14 residues. In germline, CDR1 is SGHRS, CDR2 YFSETQ. V was pared by 7 bases and J by 6 bases, with 8 bases of the junction left unmatched. The CDR3 bases are TGCGCCAGCCTCCCTGGACTAGCTGCCGGGGAGCTGTTTTTT. Translating gives CASLPGLAAGELFF.

This clonotype was counted a few times. V and J are TRBV24-1 and TRBJ2-1; no clear D gene. Trimming removed 3 bases from V and 10 bases from J, with 9 bases in between. The CDR3 has 12 residues. Looked up from germline, CDR1 is KGHDR and CDR2 is SFDVKD. Written as DNA, the CDR3 is TGTGCCACCAGTGATGGCCCAAGGGAGCAGTTCTTC. Translated, it gives CATSDGPREQFF.

This clonotype was seen more than once but under ten times. The CDR3 here is CASSVDEQFF. The DNA for the CDR3 is TGTGCCAGCAGTGTGGATGAGCAGTTCTTC. The rearrangement joins TRBV5-5 to TRBJ2-1; D gene ambiguous. CDR1 is SGHKS and CDR2 is YYEKEE in the germline V gene (reference sequence). The germline V and J ends were trimmed by 5 bases and 8 bases, with 5 bases remaining between them. The CDR3 is made up of 10 amino acids.

The chain couples TRBV12-3 or TRBV12-4 to TRBJ2-1; 9 positions agree with TRBD2. Trimming removed 5 bases from V and 2 bases from J; junction bases left unmatched: 7. This CDR3 has 16 residues. CDR3 nucleotide sequence: TGTGCCAGCAGTCCCTATAGCGGGGGACCCTACAATGAGCAGTTCTTC. Its protein product is CASSPYSGGPYNEQFF.

This clonotype has a count of ten or more. The chain uses TRBV20-1 and TRBJ2-5, with unresolved D. V lost 2 bases to trimming and J lost 2 bases, with 9 bases between them. The CDR3 is 13 residues long. Germline values: CDR1 DFQATT, CDR2 SNEGSKA (reference sequence). CDR3 coding DNA: TGCAGTGCTAGACCGATGGGACAAGAGACCCAGTACTTC. It is translated as CSARPMGQETQYF.

The V gene is TRBV29-1, the J gene TRBJ2-7; 8 bases are a match to TRBD1. Germline assignment: CDR1 SQVTM and CDR2 ANQGSEA. The CDR3 runs to 12 residues. The junction had 4 bases not matched to a gene; V was cut back by 6 bases and J by 3 bases. The CDR3: CSVAGGSYEQYF. The CDR3 region has the DNA TGCAGCGTAGCAGGGGGCAGCTACGAGCAGTACTTC.

This chain joins TRBV20-1 and TRBJ2-5; 16 positions match TRBD2. The CDR3 is made up of 15 amino acids. CDR1 and CDR2 from the germline V gene are DFQATT and SNEGSKA (reference sequence). After removal of 6 bases from V and 4 bases from J, the junction contained 5 bases not matched to a gene. The CDR3 DNA reads TGCAGTGCCACCGGGACTAGCGGGAGGGCAGAGACCCAGTACTTC. Encoded protein: CSATGTSGRAETQYF.

This clonotype was seen ten or more times. V gene TRBV20-1 combines with J gene TRBJ2-1; 9 nucleotides agree with TRBD2. V was pared by 0 bases and J by 6 bases, with 12 bases of the junction left unmatched. CDR1 is DFQATT, CDR2 SNEGSKA, per germline (reference sequence). This CDR3 contains 17 residues. The CDR3: CSAREGPGLARFNEQFF. The CDR3 DNA reads as TGCAGTGCTAGAGAGGGGCCGGGACTAGCAAGATTCAATGAGCAGTTCTTC.